These T cell receptor beta chains were read from a single sample in a study of Ad26.COV2.S vaccination and SARS-CoV-2 variants. The assay was immunoSEQ multiplex PCR, and TCRdb's table has in-frame clones only and misses some. Among roughly 700,000 clones, 80% to 90% were seen once, and the ten largest hold about 1.5%. Sequenced material: peripheral blood, taken in a trial of Ad26.COV2.S vaccine versus placebo. The receptors come from a person aged 18 to 59 who received the Ad26.COV2.S COVID-19 vaccine or a placebo. CDR3s include the opening cysteine and the closing phenylalanine or tryptophan.

length | V | CDR3
12 | TRBV7-2 | CASSLVANEQFF
13 | TRBV7-2 | CASSWDRDYGYTF
14 | TRBV14 | CASSGWRSTYEQYF
16 | TRBV9 | CASSAAWSGQFGEQFF
17 | TRBV12-5 | CASGLRDRGYSTDTQYF
15 | TRBV9 | CASSLPGTANYGYTF
14 | TRBV19 | CASSIRESNQPQHF
16 | TRBV18 | CASSPGQAAGANVLTF
16 | TRBV27 | CASSLKGPGGNQPQHF
15 | TRBV19 | CASSISGQGFTPQHF
14 | TRBV24-1 | CATSVASGSNEQFF
13 | TRBV25-1 | CASWGTGMPEAFF
15 | TRBV5-1 | CASSLGSGLDQPQHF